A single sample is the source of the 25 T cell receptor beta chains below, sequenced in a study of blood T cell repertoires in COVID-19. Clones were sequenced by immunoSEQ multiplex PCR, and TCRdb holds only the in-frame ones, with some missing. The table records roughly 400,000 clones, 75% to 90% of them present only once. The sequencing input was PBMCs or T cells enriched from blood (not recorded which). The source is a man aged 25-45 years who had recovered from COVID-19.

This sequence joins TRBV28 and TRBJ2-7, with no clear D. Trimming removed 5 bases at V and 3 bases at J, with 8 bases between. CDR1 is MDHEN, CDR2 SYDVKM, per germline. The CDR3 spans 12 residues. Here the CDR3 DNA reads TGTGCCAGCAGTCGCGGTCACTACGAGCAGTACTTC. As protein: CASSRGHYEQYF.

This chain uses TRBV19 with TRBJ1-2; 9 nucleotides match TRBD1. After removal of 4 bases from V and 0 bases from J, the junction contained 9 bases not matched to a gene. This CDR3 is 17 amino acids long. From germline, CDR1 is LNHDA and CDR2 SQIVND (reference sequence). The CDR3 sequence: CASSTPGQGKPNYGYTF. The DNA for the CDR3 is TGTGCCAGTAGTACTCCGGGACAGGGAAAACCTAACTATGGCTACACCTTC.

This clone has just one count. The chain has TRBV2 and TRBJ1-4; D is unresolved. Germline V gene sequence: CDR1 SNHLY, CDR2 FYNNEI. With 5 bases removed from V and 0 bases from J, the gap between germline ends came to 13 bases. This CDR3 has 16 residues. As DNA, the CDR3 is TGTGCCAGCAGTTGGCCAGCGACTGCAACTAATGAAAAACTGTTTTTT. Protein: CASSWPATATNEKLFF.

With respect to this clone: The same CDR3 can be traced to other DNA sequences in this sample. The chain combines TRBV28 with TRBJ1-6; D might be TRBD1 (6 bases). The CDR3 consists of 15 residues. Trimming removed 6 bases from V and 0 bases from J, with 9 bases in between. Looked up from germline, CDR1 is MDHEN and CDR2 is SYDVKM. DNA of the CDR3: TGTGCCAGCAGAGGACAGAGCTCCTATAATTCACCCCTCCACTTT. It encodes CASRGQSSYNSPLHF.

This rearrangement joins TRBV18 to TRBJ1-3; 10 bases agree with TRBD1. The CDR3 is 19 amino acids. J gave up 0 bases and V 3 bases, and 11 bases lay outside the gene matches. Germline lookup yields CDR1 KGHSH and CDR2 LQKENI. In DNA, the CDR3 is TGTGCCAGCTCACCCGCCGAATGGGACAGGGGCGACTCTGGAAACACCATATATTTT. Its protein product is CASSPAEWDRGDSGNTIYF.

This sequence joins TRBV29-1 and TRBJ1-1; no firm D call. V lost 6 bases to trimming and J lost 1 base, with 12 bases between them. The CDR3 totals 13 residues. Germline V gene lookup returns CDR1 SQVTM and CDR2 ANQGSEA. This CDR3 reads CSVVRAGNTEAFF. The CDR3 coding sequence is TGCAGCGTAGTGCGAGCCGGGAACACTGAAGCTTTCTTT.

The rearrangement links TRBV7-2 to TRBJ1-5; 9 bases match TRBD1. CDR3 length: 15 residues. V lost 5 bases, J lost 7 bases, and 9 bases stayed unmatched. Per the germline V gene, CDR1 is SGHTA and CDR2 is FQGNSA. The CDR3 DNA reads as TGTGCCAGCAGCATACCGGGACAGGGAATCCAGCCCCAGCATTTT. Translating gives CASSIPGQGIQPQHF.

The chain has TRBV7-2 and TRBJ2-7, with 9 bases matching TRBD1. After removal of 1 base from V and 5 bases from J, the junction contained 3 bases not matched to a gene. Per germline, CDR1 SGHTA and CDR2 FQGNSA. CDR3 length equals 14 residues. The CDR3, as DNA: TGTGCCAGCAGCTTAGATTGGGACAGGGACGAGCAGTACTTC. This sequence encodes CASSLDWDRDEQYF.

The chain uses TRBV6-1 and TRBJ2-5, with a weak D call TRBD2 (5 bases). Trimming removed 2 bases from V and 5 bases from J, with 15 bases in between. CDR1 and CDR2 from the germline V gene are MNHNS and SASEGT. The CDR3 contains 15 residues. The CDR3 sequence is CASSESWTQTETQYF. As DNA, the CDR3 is TGTGCCAGCAGTGAATCGTGGACTCAAACGGAGACCCAGTACTTC.

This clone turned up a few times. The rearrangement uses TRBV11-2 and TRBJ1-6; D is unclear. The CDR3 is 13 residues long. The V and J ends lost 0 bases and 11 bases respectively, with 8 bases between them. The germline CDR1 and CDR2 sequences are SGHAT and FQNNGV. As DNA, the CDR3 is TGTGCCAGCAGCTTAGAATGGTCGGCACCCCTCCACTTT. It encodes CASSLEWSAPLHF.

CDR3 sequence (DNA): TGTGCCAGCAGCCCGAGGAGACAGGGTGGCACTGAAGCTTTCTTT. This translates into CASSPRRQGGTEAFF. The V and J genes are TRBV7-6 and TRBJ1-1, with 7 bases matching TRBD1. Germline CDR1 and CDR2: SGHVS and FNYEAQ. The junction had 10 bases not matched to a gene; V was cut back by 5 bases and J by 4 bases. The CDR3 spans 15 residues.

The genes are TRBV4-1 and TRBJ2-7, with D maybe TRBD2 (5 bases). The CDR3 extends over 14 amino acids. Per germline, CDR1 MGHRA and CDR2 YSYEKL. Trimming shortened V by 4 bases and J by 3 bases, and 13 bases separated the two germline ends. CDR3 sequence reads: CASSPYSGSYEQYF. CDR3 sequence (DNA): TGCGCCAGCAGCCCGTACAGCGGAAGCTACGAGCAGTACTTC.

The CDR3: CASSLGLAETQYF. CDR3 in DNA: TGTGCCAGCAGCTTAGGTCTAGCGGAGACCCAGTACTTC. The gene calls are TRBV7-9 and TRBJ2-5; weak D call: TRBD2 (6 bases). Trimming left V 1 base short and J 5 bases short, with 8 bases between. The length of the CDR3 is 13 residues. Germline CDR1 reads SEHNR; CDR2 reads FQNEAQ (reference sequence). Full variable domain (remainder filled in from reference TRBV7-9 and TRBJ2-5): DTGVSQNPRHKITKRGQNVTFRCDPISEHNRLYWYRQTLGQGPEFLTYFQNEAQLEKSRLLSDRFSAERPKGSFSTLEIQRTEQGDSAMYLCASSLGLAETQYFGPGTRLLVL.

The CDR3 reads CASSGGVAGAYEQYF. The CDR3 DNA is TGCGCCAGCAGTGGGGGGGTAGCGGGAGCCTACGAGCAGTACTTC. The chain recombines TRBV10-1 with TRBJ2-7, with TRBD2 matching over 9 bases. The germline gives CDR1 WNHNN, CDR2 SYGVQD (reference sequence). The length of the CDR3 is 15 residues. The V segment lost 4 bases and the J segment 2 bases; nucleotides outside the gene matches: 6.

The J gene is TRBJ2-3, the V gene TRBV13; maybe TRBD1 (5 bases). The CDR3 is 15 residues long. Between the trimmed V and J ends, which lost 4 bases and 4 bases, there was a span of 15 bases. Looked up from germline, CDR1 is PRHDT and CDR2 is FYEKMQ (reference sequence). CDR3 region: CASSSQGSSPDTQYF. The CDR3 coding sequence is TGTGCCAGCAGCTCCCAGGGTAGTTCGCCAGATACGCAGTATTTT.

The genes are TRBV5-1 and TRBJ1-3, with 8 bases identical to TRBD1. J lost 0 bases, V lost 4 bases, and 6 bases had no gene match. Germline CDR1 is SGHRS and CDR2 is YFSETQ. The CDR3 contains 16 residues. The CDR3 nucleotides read TGCGCCAGCAGCCTGACAGGGGCCAGCTCTGGAAACACCATATATTTT. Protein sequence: CASSLTGASSGNTIYF.

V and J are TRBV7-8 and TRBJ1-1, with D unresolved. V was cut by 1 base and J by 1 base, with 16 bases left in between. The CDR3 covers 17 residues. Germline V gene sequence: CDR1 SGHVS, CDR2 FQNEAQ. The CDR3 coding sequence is TGTGCCAGCAGCTTAGGAGTTGTTGTGATAACGAACACTGAAGCTTTCTTT. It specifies CASSLGVVVITNTEAFF.

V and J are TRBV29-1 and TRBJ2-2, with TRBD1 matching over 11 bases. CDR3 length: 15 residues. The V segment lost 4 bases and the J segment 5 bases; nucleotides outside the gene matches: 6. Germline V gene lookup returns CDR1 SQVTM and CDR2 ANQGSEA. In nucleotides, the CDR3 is TGCAGCGTTGCGGCGGGGACAGGGGGTACCGGGGAGCTGTTTTTT. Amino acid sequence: CSVAAGTGGTGELFF.

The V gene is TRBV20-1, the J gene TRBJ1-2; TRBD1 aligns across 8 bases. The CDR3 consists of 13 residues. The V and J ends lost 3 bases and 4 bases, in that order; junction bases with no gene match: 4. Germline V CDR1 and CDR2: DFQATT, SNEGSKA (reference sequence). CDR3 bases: TGCAGTGCTAGTAAAGGGACAGGCTATGGCTACACCTTC. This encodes CSASKGTGYGYTF.

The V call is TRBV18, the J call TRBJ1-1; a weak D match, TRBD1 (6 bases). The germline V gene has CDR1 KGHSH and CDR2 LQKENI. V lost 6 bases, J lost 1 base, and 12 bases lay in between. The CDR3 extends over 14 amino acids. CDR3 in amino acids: CASSRRTANTEAFF. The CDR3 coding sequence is TGTGCCAGCTCTCGACGGACAGCGAACACTGAAGCTTTCTTT.

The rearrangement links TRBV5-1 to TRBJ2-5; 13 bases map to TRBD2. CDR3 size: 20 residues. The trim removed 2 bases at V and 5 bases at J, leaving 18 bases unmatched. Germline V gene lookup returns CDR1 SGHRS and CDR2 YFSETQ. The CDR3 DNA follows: TGCGCCAGCAGCTTTGTTCTACGACAGACACTAGCGGGAGGGAGGGAGACCCAGTACTTC. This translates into CASSFVLRQTLAGGRETQYF.

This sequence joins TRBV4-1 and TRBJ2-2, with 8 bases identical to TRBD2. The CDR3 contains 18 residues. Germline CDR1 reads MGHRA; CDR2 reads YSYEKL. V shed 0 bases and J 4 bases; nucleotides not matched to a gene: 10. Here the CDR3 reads CASSQEGSSGSSTGELFF. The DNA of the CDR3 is TGCGCCAGCAGCCAAGAGGGGTCCAGCGGGAGTAGCACCGGGGAGCTGTTTTTT.

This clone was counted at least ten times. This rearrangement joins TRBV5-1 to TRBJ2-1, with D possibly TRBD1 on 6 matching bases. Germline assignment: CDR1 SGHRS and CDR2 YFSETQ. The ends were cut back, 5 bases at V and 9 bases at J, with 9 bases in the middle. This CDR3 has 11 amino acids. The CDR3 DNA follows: TGCGCCAGCAGTTCAGGGGCTGAGCAGTTCTTC. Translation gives CASSSGAEQFF.

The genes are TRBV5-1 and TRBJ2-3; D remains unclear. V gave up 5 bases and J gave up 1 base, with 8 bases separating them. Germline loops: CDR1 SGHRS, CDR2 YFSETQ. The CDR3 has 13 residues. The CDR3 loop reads CASRTSGTDTQYF. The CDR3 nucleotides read TGCGCCAGCAGGACCAGCGGCACAGATACGCAGTATTTT.

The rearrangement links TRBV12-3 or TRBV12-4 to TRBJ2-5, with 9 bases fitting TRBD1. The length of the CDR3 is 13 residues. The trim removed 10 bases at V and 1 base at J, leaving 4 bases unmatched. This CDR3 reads CATRQGVQETQYF. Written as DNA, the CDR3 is TGTGCCACCAGACAGGGGGTCCAAGAGACCCAGTACTTC.